This T cell receptor (beta chain) derives from a study of control samples from healthy donors and cancer patients. Profiling relied on immunoSEQ multiplex PCR, and the TCRdb table lists in-frame clones only, not all of them. This table holds under 80,000 clones, 84% found once. Germline V gene sequence: CDR1 MDHEN, CDR2 SYDVKM. This CDR3 contains 18 residues. V dropped 8 bases and J dropped 7; count of bases not matched to a gene: 23. The sequencing sample was made of blood. The sequence was collected from a man aged 45 to 65 in good health. This rearrangement joins TRBV28 to TRBJ1-2; 9 bases align to TRBD1. The CDR3 DNA reads as TGTGCCAGCCTCGACCGACTCAAACCGGGACAGGGAGTTCGTGGCTACACCTTC. Protein: CASLDRLKPGQGVRGYTF.